This TCR beta chain derives from a study of blood T cell repertoires in COVID-19. Using immunoSEQ multiplex PCR, the repertoire was profiled, and TCRdb retains in-frame clones only, with some absent. Of hundreds of thousands of clones listed, approximately 89% are singletons. Trimming cost V 0 bases and J 4 bases; bases outside gene matches: 9. This CDR3 is 17 amino acids long. CDR1 MNHEY and CDR2 SVGEGT come from the germline V gene. The chain employs TRBV6-2 or TRBV6-3 and TRBJ2-1, with 7 bases aligning to TRBD2. The specimen sequenced was peripheral blood. This receptor was identified in a woman in her 70s with COVID-19, enrolled during active disease. The DNA of the CDR3 is TGTGCCAGCAGTTACTCGCCGGCTAGCGGATTATACAATGAGCAGTTCTTC. Amino acids: CASSYSPASGLYNEQFF.